This record concerns one T cell receptor beta chain sequence. Antigen: not known. This record comes from a study of B cell selection in AIRE deficiency. The sorted conventional CD4 T cells were gated as CD4+CD127+. Regarding the study as a whole: Shared Treg sequences had shorter CDR3s, biased toward rearrangements with few non-templated insertions. About 30.6% of healthy-donor shared Treg TCRbeta sequences appeared in patient Tconv cells.

As handled by the study authors: Pooled conventional T cells gave about 11x10^4 patient and 13.4x10^4 donor TCRbeta sequences. Sequenced by immunoSEQ multiplex PCR; TCRdb stores in-frame clones only, minus some. The V and J calls and clone size come from that table; D and trimming were worked out from the DNA. The table lists some 24,000 clones, approximately 96% of them singletons. Sequenced: conventional CD4+ T cells sorted from PBMCs. The clonotype was recovered from a human donor with AIRE deficiency.

CDR3 residues: CASSLGTGNIQYF. The CDR3 DNA sequence: TGTGCCAGCTCACTTGGGACAGGAAACATTCAGTACTTC. The gene calls are TRBV18 and TRBJ2-4; 8 bases are a match to TRBD1. V shed 4 bases, J shed 6 bases, and the junction held 2 bases outside the gene matches. This CDR3 contains 13 residues. Looked up from germline, CDR1 is KGHSH and CDR2 is LQKENI.